These 5 T cell receptor beta chains share one sample of origin, sequenced in a study of CD8+CD57+ T cells in acquired aplastic anemia (dated by TCRdb to between 2018 and 2020). Patients chosen for sequencing had shown expansion of CD8+CD57+ cells by flow cytometry. The sequencer listed for this sample is Illumina HiSeq 2000. TCR beta VDJ combination and CDR3 sequence profiling used genomic DNA as the template. TCRdb took the public reads, trimmed them with fastp at Q25, ran MiXCR for clone calling and kept in-frame beta chains. Identical CDR3 proteins give one entry, which carries the most common genes and DNA. The sample includes 170,000 or so distinct CDR3 sequences, with about 50% observed a single time. Of the sample, more than 30% falls within the top ten clones. The sequencing sample was made of sorted CD4+, CD8+, or CD8+CD57+ T cells (not recorded which) from PBMCs. The source is a human donor with aplastic anemia.

The CDR3 nucleotides read TGTGCCAGTAGTATATTACAGGGGGGGATCTATGGCTACACCTTC. Protein sequence: CASSILQGGIYGYTF. V is TRBV19 and J is TRBJ1-2; 8 bases are shared with TRBD1. CDR1 LNHDA and CDR2 SQIVND come from the germline V gene (reference sequence). After removal of 2 bases from V and 4 bases from J, the junction contained 6 bases not matched to a gene. The CDR3 is 15 amino acids.

The chain combines TRBV20-1 with TRBJ2-1; 8 nucleotides line up with TRBD1. This CDR3 contains 14 residues. Germline trimming cut 0 bases from V and 6 bases from J; bases unmatched to any gene: 4. Germline values: CDR1 DFQATT, CDR2 SNEGSKA (reference sequence). CDR3 DNA: TGCAGTGCTAGAGATGCCAGGGGGCCCAATGAGCAGTTCTTC. This encodes CSARDARGPNEQFF.

V usage is TRBV24-1 and J usage is TRBJ1-2; 11 bases line up with TRBD1. V lost 0 bases to trimming and J lost 1 base; unmatched junction nucleotides: 3. Germline V gives CDR1 KGHDR, CDR2 SFDVKD. This CDR3 comprises 17 residues. The CDR3 DNA reads TGTGCCACCAGTGATTTGACAGGGACAGGGGGTAACTATGGCTACACCTTC. Protein product: CATSDLTGTGGNYGYTF.

The gene calls are TRBV6-2 or TRBV6-3 and TRBJ2-3, with 9 bases lining up with TRBD2. This CDR3 spans 16 amino acids. J gave up 2 bases and V 6 bases, and 9 bases lay outside the gene matches. From germline, CDR1 is MNHEY and CDR2 SVGEGT. The CDR3 sequence is CASRVPSGGNTDTQYF. CDR3 sequence (DNA): TGTGCCAGCAGAGTTCCCAGCGGGGGGAACACAGATACGCAGTATTTT.

This clonotype came up many times. The rearrangement uses TRBV10-2 and TRBJ2-1, with D perhaps matching TRBD1 or TRBD2 (6 bases each). The CDR3 has 16 amino acids. The V and J ends lost 8 bases and 6 bases respectively, with 23 bases between them. CDR1 is WSHSY and CDR2 is SAAADI in the germline V gene. The CDR3 coding sequence is TGCGCCAGCCAGGGGTTAGGAGTGGTGGAGGGCAATGAGCAGTTCTTC. As protein: CASQGLGVVEGNEQFF.